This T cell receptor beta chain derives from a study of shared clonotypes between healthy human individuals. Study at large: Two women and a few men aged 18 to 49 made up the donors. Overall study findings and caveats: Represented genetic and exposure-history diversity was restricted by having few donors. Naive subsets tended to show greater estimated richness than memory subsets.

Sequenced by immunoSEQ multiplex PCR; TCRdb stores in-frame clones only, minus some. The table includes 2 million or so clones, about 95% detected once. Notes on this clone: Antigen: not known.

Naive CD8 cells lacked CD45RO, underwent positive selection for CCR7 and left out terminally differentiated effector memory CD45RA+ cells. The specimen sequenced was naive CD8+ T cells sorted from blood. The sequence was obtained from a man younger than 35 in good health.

The CDR3 region is CASSQVVLAPQYF. The CDR3 bases are TGCGCCAGCAGCCAAGTAGTCCTAGCCCCTCAGTATTTT. This rearrangement joins TRBV4-1 to TRBJ2-3; D is possibly TRBD2 (5 bases). Germline-derived CDR1 and CDR2 are MGHRA and YSYEKL. CDR3 size: 13 residues. V lost 1 base and J lost 12, with 14 bases in between.